The text below deals with one TCR beta chain. Its antigen is undetermined. The record originates from a study of OX40 agonist ivuxolimab in advanced cancers. TCRdb keeps only in-frame clones here, not all; method: immunoSEQ multiplex PCR. The sample yields roughly 26,000 clones, 65% to 80% seen once. Study-wide points: Some nonresponders also had low normalized T-cell clonal expansion. Both blood CD4+ and CD8+ T cells showed clonal growth by week 6 at 0.1 to 3.0 mg/kg.

V shed 2 bases and J shed 0 bases, with 9 bases lying between them. CDR3 size: 15 residues. Germline V gene sequence: CDR1 MNHEY, CDR2 SVGAGI. The chain carries TRBV6-5 and TRBJ2-3, with no clear D. This specimen was CD4+ or CD8+ T cells sorted from blood, taken in a trial of the OX40 agonist ivuxolimab. The clonotype was recovered from an adult with an advanced solid tumor such as melanoma, head and neck, liver or kidney cancer. The CDR3 region has the DNA TGTGCCAGCAGTTACGCAACGGGCAGCACAGATACGCAGTATTTT. Protein: CASSYATGSTDTQYF.